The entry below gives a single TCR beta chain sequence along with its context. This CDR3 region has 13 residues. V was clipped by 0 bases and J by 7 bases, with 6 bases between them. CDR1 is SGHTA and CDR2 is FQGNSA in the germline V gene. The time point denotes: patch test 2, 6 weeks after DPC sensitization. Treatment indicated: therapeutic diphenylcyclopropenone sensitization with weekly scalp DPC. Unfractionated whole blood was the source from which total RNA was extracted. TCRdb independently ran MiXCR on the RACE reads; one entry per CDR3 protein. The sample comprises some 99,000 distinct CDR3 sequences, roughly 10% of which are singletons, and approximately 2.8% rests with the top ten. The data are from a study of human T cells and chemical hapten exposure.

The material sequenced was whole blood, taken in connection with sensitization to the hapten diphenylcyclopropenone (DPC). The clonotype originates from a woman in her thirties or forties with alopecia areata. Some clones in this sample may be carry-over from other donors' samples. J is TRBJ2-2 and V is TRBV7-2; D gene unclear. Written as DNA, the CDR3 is TGTGCCAGCAGCTTAGCGTCGGACGGGGAGCTGTTTTTT. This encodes CASSLASDGELFF.